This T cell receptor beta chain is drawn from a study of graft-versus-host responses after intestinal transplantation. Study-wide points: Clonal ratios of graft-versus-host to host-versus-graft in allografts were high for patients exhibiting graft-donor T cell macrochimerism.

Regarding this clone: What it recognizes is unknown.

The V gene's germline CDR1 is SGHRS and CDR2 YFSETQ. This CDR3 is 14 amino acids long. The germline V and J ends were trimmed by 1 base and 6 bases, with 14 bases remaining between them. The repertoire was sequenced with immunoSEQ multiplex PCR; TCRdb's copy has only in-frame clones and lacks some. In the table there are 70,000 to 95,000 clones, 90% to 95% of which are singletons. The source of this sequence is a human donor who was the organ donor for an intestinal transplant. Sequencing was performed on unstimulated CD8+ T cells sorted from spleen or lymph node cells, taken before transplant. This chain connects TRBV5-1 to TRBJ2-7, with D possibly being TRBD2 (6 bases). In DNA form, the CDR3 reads TGCGCCAGCAGCTTGTGGGACTGGCTGGGCGAGCAGTACTTC. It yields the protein CASSLWDWLGEQYF.